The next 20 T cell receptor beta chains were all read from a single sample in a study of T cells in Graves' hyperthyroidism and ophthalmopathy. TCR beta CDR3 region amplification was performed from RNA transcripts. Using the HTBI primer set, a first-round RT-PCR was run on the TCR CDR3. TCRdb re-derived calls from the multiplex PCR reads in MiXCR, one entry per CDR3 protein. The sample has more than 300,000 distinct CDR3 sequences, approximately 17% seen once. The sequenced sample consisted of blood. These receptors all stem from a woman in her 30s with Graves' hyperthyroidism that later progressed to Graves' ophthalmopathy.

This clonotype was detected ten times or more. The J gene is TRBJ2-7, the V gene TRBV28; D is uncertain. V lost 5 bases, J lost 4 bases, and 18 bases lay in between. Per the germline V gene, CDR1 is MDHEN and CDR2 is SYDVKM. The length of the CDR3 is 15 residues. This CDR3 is CASSLGGSRLYEQYF. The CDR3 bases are TGTGCCAGCAGTCTGGGCGGTTCTCGCCTTTACGAGCAGTACTTC.

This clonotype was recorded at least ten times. CDR3: CASSYGGTSGGTDTQYF. The CDR3 DNA sequence: TGTGCCAGCAGTTACGGGGGGACTAGCGGGGGCACAGATACGCAGTATTTT. V and J are TRBV27 and TRBJ2-3; 13 nucleotides align to TRBD2. Germline V gene sequence: CDR1 MNHEY, CDR2 SMNVEV (reference sequence). V dropped 4 bases and J dropped 1; count of bases not matched to a gene: 5. The CDR3 is made up of 17 amino acids.

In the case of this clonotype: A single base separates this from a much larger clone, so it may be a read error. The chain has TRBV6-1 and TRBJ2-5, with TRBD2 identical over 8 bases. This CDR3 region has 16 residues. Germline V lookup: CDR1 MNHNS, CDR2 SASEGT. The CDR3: CASSPGGSYPGETLYF. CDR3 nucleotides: TGTGCCAGCAGTCCGGGGGGGTCTTATCCCGGAGAGACCCTGTACTTC.

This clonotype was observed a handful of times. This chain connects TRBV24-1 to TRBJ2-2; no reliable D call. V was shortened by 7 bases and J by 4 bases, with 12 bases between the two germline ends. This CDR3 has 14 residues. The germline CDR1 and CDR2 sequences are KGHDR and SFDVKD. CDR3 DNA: TGTGCCACCAGCCGTTCCGAGATCACCGGGGAGCTGTTTTTT. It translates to CATSRSEITGELFF.

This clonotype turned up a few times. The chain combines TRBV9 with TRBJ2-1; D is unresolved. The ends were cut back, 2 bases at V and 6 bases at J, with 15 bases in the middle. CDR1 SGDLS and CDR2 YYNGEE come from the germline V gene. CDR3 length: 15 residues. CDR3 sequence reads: CASSVIEVSGNEQFF. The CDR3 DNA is TGTGCCAGCAGCGTGATAGAGGTCTCGGGCAATGAGCAGTTCTTC.

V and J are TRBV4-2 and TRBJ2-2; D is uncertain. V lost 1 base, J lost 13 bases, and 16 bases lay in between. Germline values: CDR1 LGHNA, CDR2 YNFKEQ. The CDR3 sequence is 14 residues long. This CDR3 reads CASSQVSRDTWLFF. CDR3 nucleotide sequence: TGTGCCAGCAGCCAAGTCTCAAGGGATACATGGCTGTTTTTT.

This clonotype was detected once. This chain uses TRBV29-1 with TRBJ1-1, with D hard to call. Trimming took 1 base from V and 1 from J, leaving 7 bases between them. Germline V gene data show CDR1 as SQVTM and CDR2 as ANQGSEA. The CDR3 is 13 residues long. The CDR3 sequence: CSVEGQQNTEAFF. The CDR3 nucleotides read TGCAGCGTTGAAGGACAACAGAACACTGAAGCTTTCTTT.

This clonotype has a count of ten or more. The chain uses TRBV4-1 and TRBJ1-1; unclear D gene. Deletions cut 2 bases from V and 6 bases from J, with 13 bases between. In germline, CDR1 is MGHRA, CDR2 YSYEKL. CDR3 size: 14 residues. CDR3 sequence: CASSQLDPDPEAFF. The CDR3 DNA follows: TGCGCCAGCAGCCAACTTGACCCCGATCCTGAAGCTTTCTTT.

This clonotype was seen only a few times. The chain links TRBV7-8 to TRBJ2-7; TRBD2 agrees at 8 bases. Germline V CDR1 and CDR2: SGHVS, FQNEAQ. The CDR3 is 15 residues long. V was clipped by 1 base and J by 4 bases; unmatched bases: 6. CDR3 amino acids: CASSLVGGVFYEQYF. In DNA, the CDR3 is TGTGCCAGCAGCTTAGTCGGGGGGGTCTTTTACGAGCAGTACTTC.

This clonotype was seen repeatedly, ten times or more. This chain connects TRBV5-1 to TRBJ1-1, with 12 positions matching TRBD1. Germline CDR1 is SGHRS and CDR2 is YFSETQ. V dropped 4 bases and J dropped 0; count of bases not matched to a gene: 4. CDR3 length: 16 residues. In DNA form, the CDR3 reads TGCGCCAGCAGCCCAGGGACAGGGGGCATGAACACTGAAGCTTTCTTT. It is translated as CASSPGTGGMNTEAFF.

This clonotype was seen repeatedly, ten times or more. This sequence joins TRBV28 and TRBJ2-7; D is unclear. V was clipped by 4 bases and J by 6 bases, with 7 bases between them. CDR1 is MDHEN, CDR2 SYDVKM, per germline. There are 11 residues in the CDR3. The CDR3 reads CASSSTAEQYF. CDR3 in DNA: TGTGCCAGCAGTTCTACAGCCGAGCAGTACTTC.

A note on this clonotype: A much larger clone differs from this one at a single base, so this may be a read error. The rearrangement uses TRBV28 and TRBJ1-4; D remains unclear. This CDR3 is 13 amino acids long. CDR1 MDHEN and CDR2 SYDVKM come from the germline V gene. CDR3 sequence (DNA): TGTACCAGCCTGAGGACGCCTAATGAAAAACTGTTTTTT. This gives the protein CTSLRTPNEKLFF.

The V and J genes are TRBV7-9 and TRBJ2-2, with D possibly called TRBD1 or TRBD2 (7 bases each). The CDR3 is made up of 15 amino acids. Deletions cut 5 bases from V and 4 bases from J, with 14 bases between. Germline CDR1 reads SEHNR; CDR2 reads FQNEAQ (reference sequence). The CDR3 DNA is TGTGCCAGCAGCCCCAGGGGGGGGGCCACCGGGGAGCTGTTTTTT. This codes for CASSPRGGATGELFF.

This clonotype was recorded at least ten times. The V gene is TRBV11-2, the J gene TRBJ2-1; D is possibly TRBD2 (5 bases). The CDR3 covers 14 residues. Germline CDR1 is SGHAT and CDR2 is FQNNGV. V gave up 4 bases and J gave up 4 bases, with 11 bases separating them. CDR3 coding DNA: TGTGCCAGCAGCTCCTTTCGGGGATACAATGAGCAGTTCTTC. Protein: CASSSFRGYNEQFF.

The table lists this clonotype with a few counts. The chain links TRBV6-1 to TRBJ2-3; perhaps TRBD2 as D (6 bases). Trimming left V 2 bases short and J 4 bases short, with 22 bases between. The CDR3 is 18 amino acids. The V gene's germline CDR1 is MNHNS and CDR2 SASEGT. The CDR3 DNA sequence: TGTGCCAGCAGTGAATCCCCCGTGACGGGACTCCTCGCAGATACGCAGTATTTT. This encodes CASSESPVTGLLADTQYF.

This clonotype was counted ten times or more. This chain's CDR3 is CASSEASSGGYEQYF. The DNA of the CDR3 is TGTGCCAGCAGTGAAGCGAGTAGCGGGGGCTACGAGCAGTACTTC. This chain uses TRBV2 with TRBJ2-7; 9 bases are a match to TRBD2. The V and J ends lost 0 bases and 3 bases, in that order; junction bases with no gene match: 3. The CDR3 is 15 amino acids. Germline values: CDR1 SNHLY, CDR2 FYNNEI.

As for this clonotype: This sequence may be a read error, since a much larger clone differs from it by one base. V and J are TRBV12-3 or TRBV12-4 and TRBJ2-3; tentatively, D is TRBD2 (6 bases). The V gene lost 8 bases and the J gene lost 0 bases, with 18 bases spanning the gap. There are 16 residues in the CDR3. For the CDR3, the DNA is TGTGCCAGCGGTACCGGGAGACTCTATAGCACAGATACGCAGTATTTT. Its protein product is CASGTGRLYSTDTQYF.

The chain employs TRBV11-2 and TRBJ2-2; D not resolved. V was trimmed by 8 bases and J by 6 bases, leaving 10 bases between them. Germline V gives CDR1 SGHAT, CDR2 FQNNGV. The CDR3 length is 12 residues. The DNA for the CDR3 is TGTGCCAGCGACTTAAGGCCCGGGGAGCTGTTTTTT. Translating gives CASDLRPGELFF.

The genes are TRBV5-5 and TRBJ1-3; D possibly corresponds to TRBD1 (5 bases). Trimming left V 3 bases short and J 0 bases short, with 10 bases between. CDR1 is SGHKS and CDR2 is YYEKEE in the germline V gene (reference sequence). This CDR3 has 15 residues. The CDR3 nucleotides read TGTGCCAGCAGCTACACAGGTGCCTCTGGAAACACCATATATTTT. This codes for CASSYTGASGNTIYF.

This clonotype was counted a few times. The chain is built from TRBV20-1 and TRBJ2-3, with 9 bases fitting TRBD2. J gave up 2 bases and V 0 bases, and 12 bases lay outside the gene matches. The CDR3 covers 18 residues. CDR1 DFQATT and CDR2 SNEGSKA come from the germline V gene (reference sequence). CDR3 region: CSARDLSSGGFSTDTQYF. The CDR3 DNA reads TGCAGTGCTAGAGATCTGAGTAGCGGGGGATTTTCCACAGATACGCAGTATTTT.